One sample yielded the 9 T cell receptor beta chains listed below, sequenced in a study of OX40 agonist ivuxolimab in advanced cancers. Libraries came from the immunoSEQ multiplex PCR assay. Here the immuneACCESS table is served through TCRdb, limited to in-frame sequences with V and J called. Missing clones are a known gap in these copies; in checked studies unresolved V genes cover under half, and the rest lacks a known reason. In this sample the table shows tens of thousands of clones, roughly nine tenths of which occur a single time. Together, the top ten hold around 0.99% of the sample. The sequences come from CD4+ or CD8+ T cells sorted from blood, collected in a trial of the OX40 agonist ivuxolimab. The receptor set was obtained from an adult with an advanced solid tumor such as melanoma, head and neck, liver or kidney cancer.

This chain links TRBV19 with TRBJ1-1; a weak D match, TRBD1 (5 bases). Germline loops: CDR1 LNHDA, CDR2 SQIVND (reference sequence). V lost 1 base and J 0 bases, leaving 12 bases between the germline ends. The CDR3 is 16 residues long. CDR3 loop: CASSIGDSALNTEAFF. CDR3 DNA: TGTGCCAGTAGTATAGGCGACAGCGCCTTGAACACTGAAGCTTTCTTT.

This clone was detected only once. The chain joins TRBV9 to TRBJ1-1; D is possibly TRBD1 (5 bases). Per germline, CDR1 SGDLS and CDR2 YYNGEE. V was cut by 0 bases and J by 4 bases, with 13 bases left in between. This CDR3 comprises 15 residues. The CDR3, as DNA: TGTGCCAGCAGCGTAGATCCGGGCACAGGCACTGAAGCTTTCTTT. Its translation: CASSVDPGTGTEAFF.

CDR3 amino acids: CASSFAGGMNEQYF. DNA for the CDR3: TGTGCCAGCAGCTTCGCCGGGGGCATGAACGAGCAGTACTTC. J is TRBJ2-5 and V is TRBV7-9, with D possibly being TRBD1 or TRBD2 (6 bases each). The DNA end favors TRBJ2-7, so the J call may be wrong. The CDR3 totals 14 residues. Germline CDR1 SEHNR, CDR2 FQNEAQ (reference sequence).

V is TRBV9 and J is TRBJ2-7, with a tentative D call TRBD1 (6 bases). The CDR3 has 13 amino acids. Germline CDR1 is SGDLS and CDR2 is YYNGEE. Trimming took off 3 bases at V and 4 bases at J, with 11 bases between the two ends. The CDR3 sequence: CASSEGQHYEQYF. The CDR3 coding sequence is TGTGCCAGCAGCGAAGGACAGCATTACGAGCAGTACTTC.

The CDR3 DNA is TGTGCCAGCCTCACTTCCAGGGATCGGCGGGGACTAGTTACCGGGGAGCTGTTTTTT. This codes for CASLTSRDRRGLVTGELFF. This chain connects TRBV5-6 to TRBJ2-2; 8 positions agree with TRBD2. Germline V CDR1 and CDR2: SGHDT, YYEEEE. CDR3 length equals 19 residues. The V and J ends lost 7 bases and 5 bases, in that order; junction bases with no gene match: 22.

The J gene is TRBJ1-2, the V gene TRBV5-4, with TRBD1 matching over 9 bases. Trimming cost V 8 bases and J 2 bases; bases outside gene matches: 4. Germline CDR1 and CDR2: SGHNT and YYREEE (reference sequence). The CDR3 has 13 amino acids. The CDR3 region has the DNA TGTGCCAGTGGGACAGGGAGAAACTATGGCTACACCTTC. Its protein product is CASGTGRNYGYTF.

The chain has TRBV5-4 and TRBJ1-1; no clear D gene. The germline V and J ends were trimmed by 4 bases and 0 bases, with 16 bases remaining between them. Per germline, CDR1 SGHNT and CDR2 YYREEE (reference sequence). The CDR3 loop spans 16 amino acids. CDR3 bases: TGTGCCAGCAGCCCTAGTCCCCTGGACCTGAACACTGAAGCTTTCTTT. It encodes CASSPSPLDLNTEAFF.

The CDR3 DNA reads TGTGCCAGCAGTTTTGGAGGTTCGGACACCGGGGAGCTGTTTTTT. This translates into CASSFGGSDTGELFF. The V and J genes are TRBV27 and TRBJ2-2; perhaps TRBD2 as D (5 bases). Germline V lookup: CDR1 MNHEY, CDR2 SMNVEV (reference sequence). The CDR3 consists of 15 residues. With 3 bases removed from V and 3 bases from J, the gap between germline ends came to 11 bases.

The V call is TRBV7-9, the J call TRBJ2-3; the D gene is possibly TRBD2 (6 bases). The CDR3 covers 16 residues. V lost 4 bases and J lost 2, with 16 bases in between. Germline CDR1 is SEHNR and CDR2 is FQNEAQ (reference sequence). In nucleotides, the CDR3 is TGTGCCAGCAGCTGGACTCTGGGGCGGGACACAGATACGCAGTATTTT. Translation gives CASSWTLGRDTDTQYF.